These 17 T cell receptor beta chains share one sample of origin, sequenced in a study of vaccination effects on CD4 cells after COVID-19. These receptors lack a known antigen. Prior to sequencing, the ViraFEST assay stimulated PBMC with viral peptide pools, which expanded the antigen-specific CD4+ T cells. CD4+ T cell isolation took place after approximately 11 days of culture. Vaccine administered to participants consisted of two doses of either BNT162b2 or mRNA-1273. Profiling relied on immunoSEQ multiplex PCR, and the TCRdb table lists in-frame clones only, not all of them. The sample lists about 33,000 clones, almost 85% occurring once. Sequencing used CD4+ T cells from PBMCs cultured with HCoV-NL63 spike peptides, obtained after COVID-19 vaccination. Source of these receptors: a human donor who received a COVID-19 vaccine. Some clones in this sample may be carry-over from other donors' samples.

The gene calls are TRBV6-4 and TRBJ1-2, with D tentatively TRBD1 (5 bases). V was clipped by 0 bases and J by 8 bases, with 13 bases between them. Germline CDR1 and CDR2: MRHNA and SNTAGT. The CDR3 extends over 14 amino acids. The CDR3 region has the DNA TGTGCCAGCAGTGACTCGAGACAGTCTGGGGGCTACACCTTC. This sequence encodes CASSDSRQSGGYTF.

The CDR3 bases are TGTGCCAGCAGCTTAAGCCCAGTACAAGAGACCCAGTACTTC. Translated: CASSLSPVQETQYF. This sequence joins TRBV13 and TRBJ2-5; D remains ambiguous. V lost 2 bases and J lost 2, with 9 bases in between. CDR3 size: 14 residues. Germline V lookup: CDR1 PRHDT, CDR2 FYEKMQ (reference sequence).

The CDR3 reads CASSVGDLTGVSDTQYF. The DNA for the CDR3 is TGTGCCAGCAGCGTAGGGGACCTGACAGGGGTGTCAGATACGCAGTATTTT. The chain couples TRBV7-9 to TRBJ2-3; TRBD1 matches at 8 bases. This CDR3 region has 17 residues. J gave up 4 bases and V 5 bases, and 14 bases lay outside the gene matches. Germline CDR1 is SEHNR and CDR2 is FQNEAQ (reference sequence).

The chain has TRBV3-1 (or the pseudogene TRBV3-2) and TRBJ1-2; D remains unclear. From germline, CDR1 is LGHDT and CDR2 YNNKEL (reference sequence). V dropped 5 bases and J dropped 6 bases, with 10 bases sitting between them. The CDR3 consists of 12 residues. The CDR3 region has the DNA TGTGCCAGCAGCATCGAAAGGGATGGCTACACCTTC. This translates into CASSIERDGYTF.

This clone appeared once. The chain has TRBV28 and TRBJ2-3; TRBD1 agrees at 7 bases. CDR1 is MDHEN and CDR2 is SYDVKM in the germline V gene. The V gene end was trimmed by 6 bases and the J gene end by 5 bases; junction bases not matched to a gene: 5. CDR3 length: 13 residues. DNA for the CDR3: TGTGCCAGCAGGCAGGGGGTGATAGATACGCAGTATTTT. Translation gives CASRQGVIDTQYF.

The chain links TRBV7-3 to TRBJ1-1; D is ambiguous. V was clipped by 5 bases and J by 0 bases, with 7 bases between them. CDR1 and CDR2 (germline): SGHTA, FQGTGA. The CDR3 sequence is 13 residues long. CDR3: CASSTYLNTEAFF. CDR3 in DNA: TGTGCCAGCAGCACATATCTGAACACTGAAGCTTTCTTT.

This rearrangement joins TRBV28 to TRBJ1-6, with TRBD1 matching 9 bases. Germline V CDR1 and CDR2: MDHEN, SYDVKM. The V segment lost 3 bases and the J segment 7 bases; nucleotides outside the gene matches: 4. CDR3 size: 15 residues. The DNA of the CDR3 is TGTGCCAGCAGTTTCGAGGACAGGGGAAATTCACCCCTCCACTTT. Translated: CASSFEDRGNSPLHF.

This chain uses TRBV12-3 or TRBV12-4 with TRBJ2-2; D is perhaps TRBD1 (6 bases). CDR3 length: 13 amino acids. Trimming took 8 bases from V and 4 from J, leaving 11 bases between them. The CDR3 reads CASGTGSTGELFF. The CDR3 DNA reads as TGTGCCAGCGGCACAGGGAGCACCGGGGAGCTGTTTTTT.

The chain employs TRBV29-1 and TRBJ1-2; 11 nucleotides agree with TRBD1. The junction had 4 bases not matched to a gene; V was cut back by 3 bases and J by 7 bases. Per the germline V gene, CDR1 is SQVTM and CDR2 is ANQGSEA. The CDR3 covers 13 residues. In DNA, the CDR3 is TGCAGCGTTGAGGGGACAGGGGGTTTTGGCTACACCTTC. Its translation: CSVEGTGGFGYTF.

As concerns this clone: Compared with germline, one end of the junction differs, possibly owing to a read error. V gene TRBV27 combines with J gene TRBJ1-2; no definite D call. The CDR3 spans 13 residues. Germline V gene sequence: CDR1 MNHEY, CDR2 SMNVEV (reference sequence). Written as DNA, the CDR3 is TGTGTCAGCCGCCGGACGGCGTCTTACGGCTACACCTTC. It is translated as CVSRRTASYGYTF.

The chain links TRBV7-2 to TRBJ1-5; D call uncertain. The CDR3 has 17 amino acids. V was pared by 5 bases and J by 1 base, with 18 bases between. Per germline, CDR1 SGHTA and CDR2 FQGNSA. DNA of the CDR3: TGTGCCAGCAGCCCATCCACACAGCTCCGGAGCAATCAGCCCCAGCATTTT. Amino acid sequence: CASSPSTQLRSNQPQHF.

The chain has TRBV10-3 and TRBJ1-2; unclear D gene. CDR3 length: 13 residues. Trimming took 9 bases from V and 8 from J, leaving 19 bases between them. The germline gives CDR1 ENHRY, CDR2 SYGVKD. The CDR3 region is CAIKRAGVEGYTF. The CDR3 region has the DNA TGTGCCATAAAAAGGGCGGGTGTAGAGGGCTACACCTTC.

The V call is TRBV7-2, the J call TRBJ2-2; tentative D call: TRBD1 (6 bases). Per germline, CDR1 SGHTA and CDR2 FQGNSA. Trimming removed 5 bases at V and 3 bases at J, with 10 bases between. The CDR3 has 14 residues. CDR3 region: CASSADRYTGELFF. CDR3 nucleotide sequence: TGTGCCAGCAGCGCGGACAGATACACCGGGGAGCTGTTTTTT.

This clone was recorded once. CDR3 in DNA: TGTGCCAGCACGGTCCAAGAGACCCAGTACTTC. Its protein product is CASTVQETQYF. The V gene is TRBV2, the J gene TRBJ2-5; no clear D gene. Trimming removed 7 bases at V and 1 base at J, with 4 bases between. This CDR3 is built from 11 residues. The germline V gene has CDR1 SNHLY and CDR2 FYNNEI.

The chain has TRBV4-1 and TRBJ1-5; the match to TRBD1 covers 9 bases. CDR1 is MGHRA and CDR2 is YSYEKL in the germline V gene. Trimming took 4 bases from V and 1 from J; bases not matched to a gene: 5. The CDR3 consists of 16 residues. CDR3 in DNA: TGCGCCAGCAGCCCGTTCGGGACAGGGAGCAATCAGCCCCAGCATTTT. Amino acid sequence: CASSPFGTGSNQPQHF.

The chain links TRBV6-5 to TRBJ2-7, with D possibly being TRBD1 or TRBD2 (5 bases each). Trimming pared 4 bases from V and 3 bases from J, leaving 10 bases between. Looked up from germline, CDR1 is MNHEY and CDR2 is SVGAGI. The CDR3 loop spans 13 amino acids. The CDR3 bases are TGTGCCAGCAGTTCGGGACCAAACTACGAGCAGTACGTC. Translated, it gives CASSSGPNYEQYV.

The rearrangement joins TRBV5-4 to TRBJ2-5, with 10 bases identical to TRBD2. In germline, CDR1 is SGHNT, CDR2 YYREEE (reference sequence). Unmatched junction bases numbered 8, after V lost 4 bases and J lost 5 bases. This CDR3 contains 15 residues. CDR3 sequence: CASSESGGAFETQYF. The CDR3 bases are TGTGCCAGCAGCGAGAGCGGGGGGGCTTTTGAGACCCAGTACTTC. The full variable domain, its missing parts supplied by reference TRBV5-4 and TRBJ2-5, is ETGVTQSPTHLIKTRGQQVTLRCSSQSGHNTVSWYQQALGQGPQFIFQYYREEENGRGNFPPRFSGLQFPNYSSELNVNALELDDSALYLCASSESGGAFETQYFGPGTRLLVL.